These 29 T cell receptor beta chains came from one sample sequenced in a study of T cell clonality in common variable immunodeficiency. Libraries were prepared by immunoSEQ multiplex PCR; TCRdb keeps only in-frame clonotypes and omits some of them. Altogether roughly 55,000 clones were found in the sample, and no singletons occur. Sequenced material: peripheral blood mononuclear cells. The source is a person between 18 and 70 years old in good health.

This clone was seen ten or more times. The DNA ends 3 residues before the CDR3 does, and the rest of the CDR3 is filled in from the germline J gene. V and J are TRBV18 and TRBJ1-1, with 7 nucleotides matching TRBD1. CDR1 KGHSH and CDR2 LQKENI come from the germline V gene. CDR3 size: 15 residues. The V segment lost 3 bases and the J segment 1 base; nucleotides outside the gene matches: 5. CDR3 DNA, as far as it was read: TGTGCCAGCTCACCTACCACAGGGGAGAACACTGAA. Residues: CASSPTTGENTE. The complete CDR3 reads CASSPTTGENTEAFF.

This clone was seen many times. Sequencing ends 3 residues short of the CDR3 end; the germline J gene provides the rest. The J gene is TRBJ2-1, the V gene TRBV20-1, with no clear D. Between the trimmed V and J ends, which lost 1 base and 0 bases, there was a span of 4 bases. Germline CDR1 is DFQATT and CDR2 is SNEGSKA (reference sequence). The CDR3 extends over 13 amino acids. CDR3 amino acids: CSARVNSYNEQFF. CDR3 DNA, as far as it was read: TGCAGTGCTAGAGTCAACTCCTACAATGAG.

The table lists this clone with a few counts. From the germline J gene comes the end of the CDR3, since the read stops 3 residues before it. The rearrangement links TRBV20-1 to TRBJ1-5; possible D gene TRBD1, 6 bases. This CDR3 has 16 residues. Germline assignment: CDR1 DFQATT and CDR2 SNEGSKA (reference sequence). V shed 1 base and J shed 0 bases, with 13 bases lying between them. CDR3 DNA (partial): TGCAGTGCTAGAGTGGGGGCAGCGTATAGCAATCAGCCC. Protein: CSARVGAAYSNQP. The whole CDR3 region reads CSARVGAAYSNQPQHF.

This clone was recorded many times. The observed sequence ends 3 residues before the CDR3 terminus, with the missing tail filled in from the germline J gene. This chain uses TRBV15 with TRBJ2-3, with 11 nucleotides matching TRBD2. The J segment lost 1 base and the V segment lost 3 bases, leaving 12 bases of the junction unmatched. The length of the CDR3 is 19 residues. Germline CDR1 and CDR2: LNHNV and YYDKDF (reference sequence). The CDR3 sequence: CATSSRTSGRNRRTDTQYF. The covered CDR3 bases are TGTGCCACCAGCAGCCGTACTAGCGGGAGAAACCGCCGCACAGATACG.

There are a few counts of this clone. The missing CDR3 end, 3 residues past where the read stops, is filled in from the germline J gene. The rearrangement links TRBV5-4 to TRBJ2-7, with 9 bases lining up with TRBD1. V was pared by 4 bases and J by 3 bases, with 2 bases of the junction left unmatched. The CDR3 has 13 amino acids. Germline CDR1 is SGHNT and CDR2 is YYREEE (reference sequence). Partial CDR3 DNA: TGTGCCAGCAGCCAGGACAGGGGCTACGAG. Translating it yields CASSQDRGYE. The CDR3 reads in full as CASSQDRGYEQYF.

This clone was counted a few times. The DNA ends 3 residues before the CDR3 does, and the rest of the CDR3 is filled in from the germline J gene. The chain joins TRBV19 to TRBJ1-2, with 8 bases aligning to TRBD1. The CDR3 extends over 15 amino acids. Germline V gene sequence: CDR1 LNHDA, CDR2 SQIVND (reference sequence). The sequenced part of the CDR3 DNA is TGTGCCAGTAGTATAGGGGACAGGAGATACTACGAC. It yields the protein CASSIGDRRYYD. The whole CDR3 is CASSIGDRRYYDYTF.

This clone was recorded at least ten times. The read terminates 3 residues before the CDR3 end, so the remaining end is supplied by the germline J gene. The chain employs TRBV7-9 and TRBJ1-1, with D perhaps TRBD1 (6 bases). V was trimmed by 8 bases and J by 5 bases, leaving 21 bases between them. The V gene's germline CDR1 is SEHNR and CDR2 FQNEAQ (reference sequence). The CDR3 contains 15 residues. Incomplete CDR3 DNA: TGTGCCAGCCAATACGGGTGGACAGTAGGGACTGAA. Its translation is CASQYGWTVGTE. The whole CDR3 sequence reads CASQYGWTVGTEAFF.

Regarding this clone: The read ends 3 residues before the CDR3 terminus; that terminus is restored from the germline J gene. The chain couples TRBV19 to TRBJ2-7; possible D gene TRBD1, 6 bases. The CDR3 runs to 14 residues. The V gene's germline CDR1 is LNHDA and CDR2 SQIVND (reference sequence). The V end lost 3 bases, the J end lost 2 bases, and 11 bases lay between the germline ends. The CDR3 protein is CASSIRDTTYEQYF. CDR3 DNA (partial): TGTGCCAGTAGTATCAGGGACACAACCTACGAG.

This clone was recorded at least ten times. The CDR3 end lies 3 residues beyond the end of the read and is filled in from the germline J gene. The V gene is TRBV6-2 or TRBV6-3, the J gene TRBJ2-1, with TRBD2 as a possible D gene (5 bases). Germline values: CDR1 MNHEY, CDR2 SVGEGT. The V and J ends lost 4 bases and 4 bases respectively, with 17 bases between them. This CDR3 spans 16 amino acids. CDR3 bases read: TGTGCCAGCAGTTCTCGTCGGGGTAGGGAATACAATGAG. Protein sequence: CASSSRRGREYNE. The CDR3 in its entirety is CASSSRRGREYNEQFF.

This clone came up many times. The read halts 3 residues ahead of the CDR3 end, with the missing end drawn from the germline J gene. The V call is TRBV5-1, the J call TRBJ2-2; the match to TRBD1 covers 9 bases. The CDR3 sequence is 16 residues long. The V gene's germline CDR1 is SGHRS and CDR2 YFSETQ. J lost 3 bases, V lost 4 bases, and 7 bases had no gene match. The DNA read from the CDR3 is TGCGCCAGCAGCCCCGGACAGGGGAGTTACACCGGGGAG. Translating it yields CASSPGQGSYTGE. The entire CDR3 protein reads CASSPGQGSYTGELFF.

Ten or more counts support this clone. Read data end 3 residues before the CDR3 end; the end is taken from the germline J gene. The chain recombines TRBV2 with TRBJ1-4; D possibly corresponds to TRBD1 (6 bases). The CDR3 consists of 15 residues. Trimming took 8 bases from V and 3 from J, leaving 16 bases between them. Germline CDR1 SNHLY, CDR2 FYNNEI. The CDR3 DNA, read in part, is TGTGCCAGCGGACCGCAGGGGTTGTCTAATGAAAAA. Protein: CASGPQGLSNEK. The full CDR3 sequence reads CASGPQGLSNEKLFF.

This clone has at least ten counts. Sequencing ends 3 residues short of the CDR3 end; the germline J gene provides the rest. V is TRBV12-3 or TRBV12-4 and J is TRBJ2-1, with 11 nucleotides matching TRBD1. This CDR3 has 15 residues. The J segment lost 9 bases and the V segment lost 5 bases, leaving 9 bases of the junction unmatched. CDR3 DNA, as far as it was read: TGTGCCAGCAGTCCGGACAGGGGGCGCGATGGTGAG. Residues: CASSPDRGRDGE. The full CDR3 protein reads CASSPDRGRDGEQFF.

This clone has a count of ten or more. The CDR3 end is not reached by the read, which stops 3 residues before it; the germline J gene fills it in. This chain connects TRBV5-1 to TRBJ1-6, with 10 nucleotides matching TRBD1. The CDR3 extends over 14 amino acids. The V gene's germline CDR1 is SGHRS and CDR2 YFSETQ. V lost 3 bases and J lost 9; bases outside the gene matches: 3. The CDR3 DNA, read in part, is TGCGCCAGCAGCTCGGGACAGGGGAGTTCACCC. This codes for CASSSGQGSSP. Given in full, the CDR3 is CASSSGQGSSPLHF.

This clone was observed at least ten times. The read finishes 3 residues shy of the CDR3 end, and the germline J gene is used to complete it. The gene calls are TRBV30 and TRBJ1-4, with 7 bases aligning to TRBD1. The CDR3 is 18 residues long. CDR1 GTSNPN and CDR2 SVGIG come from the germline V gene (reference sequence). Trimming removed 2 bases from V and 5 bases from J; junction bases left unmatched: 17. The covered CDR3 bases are TGTGCCTGGAGTAGAGCACTCGCAAGGGACAGACCAAATGAAAAA. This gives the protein CAWSRALARDRPNEK. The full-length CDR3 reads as CAWSRALARDRPNEKLFF.

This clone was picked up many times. The CDR3 spells CASSTGLNTGELFF. CDR3 bases read: TGTGCCAGCAGCACCGGACTGAACACCGGGGAG. The rearrangement uses TRBV9 and TRBJ2-2, with a tentative D call TRBD2 (5 bases). With the read ending 3 residues before the CDR3 end, the germline J gene is used to fill in that end. The CDR3 is made up of 14 amino acids. Trimming pared 4 bases from V and 1 base from J, leaving 8 bases between. CDR1 is SGDLS and CDR2 is YYNGEE in the germline V gene.

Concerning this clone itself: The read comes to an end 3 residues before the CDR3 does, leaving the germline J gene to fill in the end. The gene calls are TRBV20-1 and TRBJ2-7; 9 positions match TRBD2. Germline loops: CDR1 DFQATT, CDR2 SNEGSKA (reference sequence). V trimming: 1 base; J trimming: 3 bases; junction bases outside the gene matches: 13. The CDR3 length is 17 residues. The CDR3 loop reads CSARGTSVSLKHYEQYF. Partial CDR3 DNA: TGCAGTGCTAGAGGGACTAGCGTGAGCCTCAAACACTACGAG.

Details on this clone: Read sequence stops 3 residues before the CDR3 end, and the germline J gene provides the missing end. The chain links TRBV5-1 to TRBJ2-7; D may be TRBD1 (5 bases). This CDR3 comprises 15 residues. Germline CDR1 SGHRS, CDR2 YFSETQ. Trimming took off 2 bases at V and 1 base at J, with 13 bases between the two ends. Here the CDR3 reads CASSFLTAPSYEQYF. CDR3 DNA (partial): TGCGCCAGCAGCTTTCTGACAGCGCCTTCCTACGAG.

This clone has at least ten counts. The DNA read from the CDR3 is TGTGCCAGCAGCAAGTTTACAGGAATCACCGGGGAG. It is translated as CASSKFTGITGE. The entire CDR3 is CASSKFTGITGELFF. This chain joins TRBV7-9 and TRBJ2-2; D is possibly TRBD1 (5 bases). Read sequence stops 3 residues before the CDR3 end, and the germline J gene provides the missing end. This CDR3 has 15 residues. The germline V and J ends were trimmed by 5 bases and 4 bases, with 14 bases remaining between them. Germline CDR1 and CDR2: SEHNR and FQNEAQ (reference sequence).

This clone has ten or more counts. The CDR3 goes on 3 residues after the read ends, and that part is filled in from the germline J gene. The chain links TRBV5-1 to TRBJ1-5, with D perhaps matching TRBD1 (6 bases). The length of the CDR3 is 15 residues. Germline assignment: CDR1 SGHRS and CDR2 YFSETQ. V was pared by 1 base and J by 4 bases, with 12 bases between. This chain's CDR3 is CASSLTGYDNQPQHF. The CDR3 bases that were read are TGCGCCAGCAGCTTGACAGGGTACGATAATCAGCCC.

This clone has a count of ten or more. The CDR3 reads CASSQEASRYNEQFF. Partial CDR3 DNA: TGTGCCAGCAGCCAAGAAGCTAGTAGGTACAATGAG. The genes are TRBV3-1 (or the pseudogene TRBV3-2) and TRBJ2-1; D not resolved. The sequenced fragment ends 3 residues before the CDR3 boundary, so the rest is inferred from the germline J gene. CDR1 and CDR2 (germline): LGHDT, YNNKEL (reference sequence). Trimming pared 0 bases from V and 4 bases from J, leaving 10 bases between. This CDR3 region has 15 residues.

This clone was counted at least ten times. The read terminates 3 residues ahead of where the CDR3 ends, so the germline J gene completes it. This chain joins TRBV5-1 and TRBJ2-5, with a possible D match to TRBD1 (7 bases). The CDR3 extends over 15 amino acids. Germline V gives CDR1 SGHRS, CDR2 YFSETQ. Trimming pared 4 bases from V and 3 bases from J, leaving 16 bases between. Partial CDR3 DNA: TGCGCCAGCAGCCGAGGAGGGGGCTCCGAAGAGACC. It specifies CASSRGGGSEET. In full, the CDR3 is CASSRGGGSEETQYF.

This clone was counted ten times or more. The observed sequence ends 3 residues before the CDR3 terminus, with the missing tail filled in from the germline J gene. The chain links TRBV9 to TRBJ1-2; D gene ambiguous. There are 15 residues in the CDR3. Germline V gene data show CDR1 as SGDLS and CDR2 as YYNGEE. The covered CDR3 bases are TGTGCCAGCAGCGTAAGTTACAGTCACGCGTACGGC. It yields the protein CASSVSYSHAYG. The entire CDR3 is CASSVSYSHAYGYTF.

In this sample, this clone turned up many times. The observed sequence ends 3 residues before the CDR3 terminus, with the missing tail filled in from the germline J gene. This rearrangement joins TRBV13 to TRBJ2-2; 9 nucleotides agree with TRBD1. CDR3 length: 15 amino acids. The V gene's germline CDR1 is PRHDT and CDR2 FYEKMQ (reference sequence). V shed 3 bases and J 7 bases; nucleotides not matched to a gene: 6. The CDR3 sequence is CASSLGQGLDGELFF. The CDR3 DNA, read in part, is TGTGCCAGCAGCTTGGGACAGGGATTAGACGGGGAG.

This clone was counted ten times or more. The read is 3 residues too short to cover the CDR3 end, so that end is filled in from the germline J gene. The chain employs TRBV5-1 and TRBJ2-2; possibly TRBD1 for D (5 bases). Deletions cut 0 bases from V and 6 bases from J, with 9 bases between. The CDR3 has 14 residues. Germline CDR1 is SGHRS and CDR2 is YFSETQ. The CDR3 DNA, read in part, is TGCGCCAGCAGCTTGGAGGGGATGCCCGGGGAG. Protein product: CASSLEGMPGE. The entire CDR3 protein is CASSLEGMPGELFF. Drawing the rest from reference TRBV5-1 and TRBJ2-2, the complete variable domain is KAGVTQTPRYLIKTRGQQVTLSCSPISGHRSVSWYQQTPGQGLQFLFEYFSETQRNKGNFPGRFSGRQFSNSRSEMNVSTLELGDSALYLCASSLEGMPGELFFGEGSRLTVL.

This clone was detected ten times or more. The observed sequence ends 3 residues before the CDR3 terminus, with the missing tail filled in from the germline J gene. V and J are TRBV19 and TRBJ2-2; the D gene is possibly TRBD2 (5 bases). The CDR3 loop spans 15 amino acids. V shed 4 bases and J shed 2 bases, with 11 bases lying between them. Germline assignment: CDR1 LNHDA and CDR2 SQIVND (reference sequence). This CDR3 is CASSNELANTGELFF. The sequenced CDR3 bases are TGTGCCAGTAGTAATGAGCTAGCTAACACCGGGGAG.

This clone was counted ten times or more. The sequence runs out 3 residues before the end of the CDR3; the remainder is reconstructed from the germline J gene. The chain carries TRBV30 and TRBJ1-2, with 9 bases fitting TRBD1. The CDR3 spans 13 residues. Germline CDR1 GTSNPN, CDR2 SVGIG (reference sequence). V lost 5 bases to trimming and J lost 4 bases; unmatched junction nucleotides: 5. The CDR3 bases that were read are TGTGCCTGGGGGACAGGGATTTTCTATGGC. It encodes CAWGTGIFYG. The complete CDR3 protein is CAWGTGIFYGYTF.

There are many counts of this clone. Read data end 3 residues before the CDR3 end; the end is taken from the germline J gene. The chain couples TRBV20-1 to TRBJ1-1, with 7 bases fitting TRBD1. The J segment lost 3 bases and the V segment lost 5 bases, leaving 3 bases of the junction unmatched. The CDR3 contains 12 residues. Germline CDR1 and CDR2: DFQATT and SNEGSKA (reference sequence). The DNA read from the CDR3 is TGCAGTGCTGGACAGGATTACACTGAA. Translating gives CSAGQDYTE. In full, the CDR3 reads CSAGQDYTEAFF.

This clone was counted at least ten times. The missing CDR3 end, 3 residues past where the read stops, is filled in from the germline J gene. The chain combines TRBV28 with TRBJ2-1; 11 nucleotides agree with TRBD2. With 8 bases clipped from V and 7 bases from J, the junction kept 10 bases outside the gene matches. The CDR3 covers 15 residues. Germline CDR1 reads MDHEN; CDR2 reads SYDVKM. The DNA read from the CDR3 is TGTGCCAGCGAGGGCGGGGTAGCGGGAGGGAATGAG. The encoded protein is CASEGGVAGGNE. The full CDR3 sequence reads CASEGGVAGGNEQFF.

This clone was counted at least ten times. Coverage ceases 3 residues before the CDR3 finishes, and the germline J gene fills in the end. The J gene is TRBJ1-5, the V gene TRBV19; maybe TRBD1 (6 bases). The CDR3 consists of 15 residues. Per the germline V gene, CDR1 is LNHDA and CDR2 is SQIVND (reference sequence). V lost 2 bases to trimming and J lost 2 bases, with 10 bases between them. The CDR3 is CASSIQGSGNQPQHF. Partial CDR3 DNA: TGTGCCAGTAGTATACAGGGGTCGGGCAATCAGCCC.